The present T cell receptor (beta chain) was sequenced within a study of T cell changes during pregnancy in multiple sclerosis. Data came from immunoSEQ multiplex PCR; TCRdb stores just in-frame clones and leaves some out. The table lists some 40,000 clones, roughly nine tenths of them singletons. V gave up 4 bases and J gave up 8 bases, with 12 bases separating them. Germline V CDR1 and CDR2: SGHVS, FQNEAQ. The CDR3 has 13 amino acids. This chain links TRBV7-8 with TRBJ1-3; possible D gene TRBD1, 5 bases. The receptor comes from a female donor with multiple sclerosis, enrolled in a pregnancy study. The sample consisted of CD4+ T cells from peripheral blood mononuclear cells, taken in the first trimester of pregnancy. This CDR3 is CASSYQGRDTIYF. The CDR3 region has the DNA TGTGCCAGCAGCTACCAGGGCAGGGACACCATATATTTT.